This entry concerns a single T cell receptor beta chain. CDR1 and CDR2 from the germline V gene are SGHAT and FQNNGV. V shed 5 bases, J shed 7 bases, and the junction held 6 bases outside the gene matches. This CDR3 region has 14 residues. PCR amplification relied on 60 Vbeta primers (plus 13 Jbeta primers). Original processing methods: Later work found 80 million or so unique TCR beta chains, with 10 million to 14 million shared. Measured with immunoSEQ multiplex PCR; TCRdb has only the in-frame clones, and not every one. V and J calls and clone size follow that table, whereas D and trimming were derived from the DNA. This table has around 160,000 clones, 75% appearing once. These data are taken from a study of cytomegalovirus exposure and HLA in healthy donors.

J is TRBJ2-1 and V is TRBV11-2; 9 nucleotides align to TRBD2. The sample taken for sequencing was PBMCs. This sequence was found in a male donor in good health and CMV-seronegative. This CDR3 is CASSLGTSRNEQFF. For the CDR3, the DNA is TGTGCCAGCAGCCTCGGGACTAGCCGTAATGAGCAGTTCTTC.